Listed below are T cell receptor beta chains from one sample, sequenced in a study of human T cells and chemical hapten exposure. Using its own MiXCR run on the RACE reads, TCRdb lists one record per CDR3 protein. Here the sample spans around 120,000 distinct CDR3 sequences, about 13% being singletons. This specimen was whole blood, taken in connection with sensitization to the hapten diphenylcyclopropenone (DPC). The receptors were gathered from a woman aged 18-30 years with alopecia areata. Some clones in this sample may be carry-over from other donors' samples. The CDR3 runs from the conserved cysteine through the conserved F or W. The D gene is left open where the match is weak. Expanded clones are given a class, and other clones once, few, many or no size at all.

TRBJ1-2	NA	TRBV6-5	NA	TGTGCCAGCAGTTACTCGAATGTCGGCAGGGGCTATGGCTACACCTTC	CASSYSNVGRGYGYTF
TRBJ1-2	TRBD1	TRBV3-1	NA	TGTGCCAGCAGCCAATCCGCAGGGGGTGGCTACACCTTC	CASSQSAGGGYTF
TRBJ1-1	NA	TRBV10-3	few	TGTGCCATCAGTGGGAACAATTTAAACACTGAAGCTTTCTTT	CAISGNNLNTEAFF
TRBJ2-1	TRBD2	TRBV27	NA	TGTGCCAGCAGTTTATACCCCTCTAGCGGGGGGGCCCACAATGAGCAGTTCTTC	CASSLYPSSGGAHNEQFF
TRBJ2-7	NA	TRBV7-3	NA	TGTGCCAGCAGCTTACTAGGCGGGGGCGGAGAGCAGTACTTC	CASSLLGGGGEQYF
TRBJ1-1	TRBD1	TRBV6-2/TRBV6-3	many	TGTGCCAGCAGTTACTCCCTCGGACAGGGATCAAACACTGAAGCTTTCTTT	CASSYSLGQGSNTEAFF
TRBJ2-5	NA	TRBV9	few	TGTGCCAGCAGCGTAGAGACCCAGTACTTC	CASSVETQYF
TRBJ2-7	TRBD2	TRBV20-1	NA	TGCAGTGCCCACCGCGCGGGGGAAACCTACGAGCAGTACTTC	CSAHRAGETYEQYF
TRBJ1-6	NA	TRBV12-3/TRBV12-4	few	TGTGCCAGCAGATCCGACAAAGGGGTAAATTCACCCCTCCACTTT	CASRSDKGVNSPLHF
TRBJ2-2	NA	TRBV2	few	TGTGCCAGCAGCGCTCGCGGTAGCCATAACACCGGGGAGCTGTTTTTT	CASSARGSHNTGELFF
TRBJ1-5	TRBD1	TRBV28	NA	TGTGCCAGCAGTTCATGGACAGGAGAGGGTCAGCCCCAGCATTTT	CASSSWTGEGQPQHF
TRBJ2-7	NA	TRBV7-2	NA	TGTGCCAGCAGCTTACGGAGCCTAGCGTTACCCTACGAGCAGTACTTC	CASSLRSLALPYEQYF
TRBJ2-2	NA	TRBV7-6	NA	TGTGCCAGCAGCTTAGGTAGCATCAGCTCCGGGGAGCTGTTTTTT	CASSLGSISSGELFF
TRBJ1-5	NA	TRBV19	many	TGTGCCAGTAGATGGGGCGAGATGGGCAATCAGCCCCAGCATTTT	CASRWGEMGNQPQHF
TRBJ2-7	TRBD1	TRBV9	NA	TGTGCCAGCAGCCCCTGGACAGGGGTGAACGAGCAGTACTTC	CASSPWTGVNEQYF
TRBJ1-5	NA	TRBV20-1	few	TGCAGTGCTAGCGCGGGTACTTCTAGCAATCAGCCCCAGCATTTT	CSASAGTSSNQPQHF
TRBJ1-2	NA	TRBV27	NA	TGTGCCAGCAGCCCCCGGTTCGATTTCTATGGCTACACCTTC	CASSPRFDFYGYTF
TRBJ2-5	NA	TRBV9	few	TGTGCCAGCAGCGCCAACTACAGGGACCAAGAGACCCAGTACTTC	CASSANYRDQETQYF
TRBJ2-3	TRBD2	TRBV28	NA	TGTGCCAGCAGGAGGCGGGGGGGCGGCACAGATACGCAGTATTTT	CASRRRGGGTDTQYF
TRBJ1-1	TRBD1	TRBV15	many	TGTGCCACCAGCAGAGATCTGGGCGGACAGGAATCCTTT	CATSRDLGGQESF
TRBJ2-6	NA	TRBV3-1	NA	TGTGCCAGCAGCCTTTATGTCGGACCGGACTCTGGGGCCAACGTCCTGACTTTC	CASSLYVGPDSGANVLTF
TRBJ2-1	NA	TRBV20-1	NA	TGCAGTGCTAGAAGGACGCAGTACAATGAGCAGTTCTTC	CSARRTQYNEQFF
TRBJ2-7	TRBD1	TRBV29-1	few	TGCAGCGTTGTGGGACAGGGGGGCTACGAGCAGTACTTC	CSVVGQGGYEQYF
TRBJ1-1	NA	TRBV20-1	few	TGCAGTGCTAGGTCCCCTAGGGAAGGAGCTTTCTTT	CSARSPREGAFF
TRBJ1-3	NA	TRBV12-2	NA	TGTGCAAGTCGCTTAGAGGCGGGTATCTCTGGAAACACCATATATTTT	CASRLEAGISGNTIYF
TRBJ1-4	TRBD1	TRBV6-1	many	TGTGCCAGCAGTGGGTCCCCGGGACAGATTAATGAAAAACTGTTTTTT	CASSGSPGQINEKLFF
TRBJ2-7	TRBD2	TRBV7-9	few	TGTGCCAGCAGCCCCGGGGGGTCCGAGCAGTACTTC	CASSPGGSEQYF
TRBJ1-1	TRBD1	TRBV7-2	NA	TGTGCCAGCAGCTTAAACAGGGGGTTGATGAACACTGAAGCTTTCTTT	CASSLNRGLMNTEAFF
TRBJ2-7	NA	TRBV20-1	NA	TGCAGTGCTAGAGAAAGGAGGCACACCTACGAGCAGTACTTC	CSARERRHTYEQYF
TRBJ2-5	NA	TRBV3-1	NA	TGTGCCAGCAGCCTAATAGAGACCCAGTACTTC	CASSLIETQYF
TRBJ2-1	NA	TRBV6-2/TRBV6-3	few	TGTGCCAGCAGCCTGGACTACTACAATGAGCAGTTCTTC	CASSLDYYNEQFF
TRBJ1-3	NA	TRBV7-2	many	TGTGCCAGCAGCTTACAGGGAAACACCATATATTTT	CASSLQGNTIYF
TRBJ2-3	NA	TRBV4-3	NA	TGCGCCAGCAGCCAAAAGTGGGGTACAGATACGCAGTATTTT	CASSQKWGTDTQYF
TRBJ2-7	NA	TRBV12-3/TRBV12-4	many	TGTGCCAGCAGTCGTCCGGGGTCCGAGCAGTACTTC	CASSRPGSEQYF
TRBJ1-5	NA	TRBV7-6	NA	TGTGCCAGCAGCAACCCCCCCAATCAGCCCCAGCATTTT	CASSNPPNQPQHF
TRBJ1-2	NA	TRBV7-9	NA	TGTGCCAGCAGCTTAATCGGCGGGGCCTATGGCTACACCTTC	CASSLIGGAYGYTF
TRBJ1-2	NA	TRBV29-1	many	TGCAGCGTTGAGACAGCGCTGGATGGCTACACCTTC	CSVETALDGYTF
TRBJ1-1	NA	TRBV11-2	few	TGTGCCAGCAGCTTAAACAGGAACCCTGAAGCTTTCTTT	CASSLNRNPEAFF